Sequencing of this T cell receptor (beta chain) was carried out in a study of tumor-infiltrating lymphocytes in oesophageal squamous cell carcinoma. In its sample, this clonotype was seen a few times. TCRdb recomputed calls from the PCR reads with MiXCR, one row per CDR3 protein. The table shows 15,000 to 20,000 distinct CDR3 sequences, with just under 40% occurring only once. J gave up 6 bases and V 5 bases, and 6 bases lay outside the gene matches. The CDR3 has 14 residues. Germline loops: CDR1 SGHTA, CDR2 FQGTGA. This chain links TRBV7-3 with TRBJ2-5, with 10 positions matching TRBD2. What was sequenced was esophageal tumor tissue. The receptor was isolated from a male donor with esophageal squamous cell carcinoma. The CDR3 coding sequence is TGTGCCAGCAGCGAAGGGGGACTAGCGAAGACCCAGTACTTC. Translated, it gives CASSEGGLAKTQYF.